Listed below are T cell receptor beta chains from one sample, sequenced in a study of Ad26.COV2.S vaccination and SARS-CoV-2 variants. Using immunoSEQ multiplex PCR, the repertoire was profiled, and TCRdb retains in-frame clones only, with some absent. This table has roughly 420,000 clones, approximately 88% appearing once. The source material was peripheral blood, sampled in a trial of Ad26.COV2.S vaccine versus placebo. Source of these receptors: a person between 18 and 60 years old who received the Ad26.COV2.S COVID-19 vaccine or a placebo. Each CDR3 is given with its conserved first and last residue. The D gene is left open where the match is weak. Clone size is not always given. Where it is, it says once, few, many or a class for expanded clones.

j_call d_call clone_size v_call cdr3_aa cdr3_nt
TRBJ1-1 NA NA TRBV11-3 CASSFGSNTEAFF TGTGCCAGCAGCTTTGGGAGTAACACTGAAGCTTTCTTT
TRBJ2-7 TRBD1 NA TRBV30 CAWSFATGVYEQYF TGTGCCTGGAGTTTTGCGACAGGGGTATACGAGCAGTACTTC
TRBJ2-7 TRBD1 few TRBV6-1 CASSEISDRAGEQYF TGTGCCAGCAGTGAAATTAGTGACAGGGCGGGCGAGCAGTACTTC
TRBJ2-7 NA NA TRBV7-9 CASSLAGRPYEQYF TGTGCCAGCAGCTTAGCTGGCAGGCCCTACGAGCAGTACTTC
TRBJ2-3 TRBD2 NA TRBV7-3 CASSPNWTSGGKTDTQYF TGTGCCAGCAGCCCTAACTGGACTAGCGGGGGGAAAACAGATACGCAGTATTTT
TRBJ1-5 NA NA TRBV6-5 CASSYRVGQPQHF TGTGCCAGCAGTTACAGGGTCGGTCAGCCCCAGCATTTT
TRBJ2-7 NA few TRBV6-1 CASSEFGLEQYF TGTGCCAGCAGTGAATTCGGGTTAGAGCAGTACTTC
TRBJ1-4 NA once TRBV28 CASSFLPGSNEKLFF TGTGCCAGCAGTTTCTTGCCAGGGAGCAATGAAAAACTGTTTTTT
TRBJ1-1 NA NA TRBV11-1 CASSFVETDKHTEAFF TGTGCCAGCAGCTTTGTGGAGACTGACAAGCACACTGAAGCTTTCTTT
TRBJ1-1 NA NA TRBV6-5 CASSPLSETEAFF TGTGCCAGCAGTCCCTTGAGTGAGACTGAAGCTTTCTTT
TRBJ2-2 NA NA TRBV24-1 CATSDWTDPSGELFF TGTGCCACCAGTGATTGGACAGATCCCTCCGGGGAGCTGTTTTTT
TRBJ2-3 TRBD2 NA TRBV3-1/TRBV3-2 CASSHSSGGPKWGQYF TGTGCCAGCAGCCATTCTAGCGGGGGCCCTAAATGGGGGCAGTATTTT
TRBJ1-3 TRBD1 NA TRBV9 CASSPRPGGAYTIYF TGTGCCAGCAGCCCCAGGCCAGGGGGCGCGTACACCATATATTTT
TRBJ1-2 NA NA TRBV27 CASSFGTGGGYTF TGTGCCAGCAGTTTTGGGACGGGAGGTGGCTACACCTTC
TRBJ1-4 NA few TRBV3-1/TRBV3-2 CASSQFLSTNEKLFF TGTGCCAGCAGCCAATTCCTCTCAACTAATGAAAAACTGTTTTTT
TRBJ1-6 NA few TRBV5-1 CASSLDGDGYSPLHF TGCGCCAGCAGCTTGGATGGGGACGGGTATTCACCCCTCCACTTT
TRBJ2-7 NA NA TRBV7-8 CASSLDGNKVAYEQYF TGTGCCAGCAGCTTAGATGGGAATAAAGTTGCCTACGAGCAGTACTTC
TRBJ2-4 NA NA TRBV6-6 CASSYSDRPAKNIQYF TGTGCCAGCAGTTACTCAGACAGGCCAGCCAAAAACATTCAGTACTTC
TRBJ2-7 NA NA TRBV9 CASSVGNPTVYEQYF TGTGCCAGCAGCGTAGGGAATCCTACGGTCTACGAGCAGTACTTC
TRBJ2-6 NA NA TRBV5-1 CASSLPTGTPTGANVLTF TGCGCCAGCAGCTTGCCGACAGGTACACCTACTGGGGCCAACGTCCTGACTTTC
TRBJ1-5 NA NA TRBV19 CASSTGLSNQPQHF TGTGCCAGTAGTACGGGGCTTAGCAATCAGCCCCAGCATTTT
TRBJ1-3 TRBD1 few TRBV28 CASSSWTGVGNTIYF TGTGCCAGCAGTTCCTGGACAGGGGTAGGAAACACCATATATTTT
TRBJ1-1 NA NA TRBV5-4 CASSLLMDSKAFF TGTGCCAGCAGCTTATTAATGGACAGTAAAGCTTTCTTT
TRBJ1-1 NA NA TRBV6-5 CASSYSRGQSTEAFF TGTGCCAGCAGTTACTCCAGAGGACAGTCCACTGAAGCTTTCTTT
TRBJ1-5 NA NA TRBV7-6 CASSLVGQPQHF TGTGCCAGCAGCTTAGTGGGTCAGCCCCAGCATTTT